This T cell receptor beta chain emerged from a study of cytomegalovirus exposure and HLA in healthy donors. Points from the study as a whole: Three chains linked to CMV were shown in vitro to be specific for CMV antigens. Most TCRs appeared rarely, but some public TCRs recurred in many donors. The study designated 150 or so TCR beta chains cytomegalovirus-associated.

Concerning this clone: What it binds is not known.

The data were produced by immunoSEQ multiplex PCR, yet TCRdb's version contains in-frame clones alone and is incomplete. The sample contains about 200,000 clones, around 87% of which appear only once. Donors came from a validation cohort of about 110 subjects, distinct from the first 666-subject cohort. The CDR3 loop spans 14 amino acids. The germline V gene encodes CDR1 SGHTA and CDR2 FQGNSA. V lost 3 bases and J 2 bases, leaving 11 bases between the germline ends. This rearrangement joins TRBV7-2 to TRBJ2-7; D might be TRBD2 (6 bases). This clonotype was obtained from a woman younger than 35 in good health and CMV-seropositive. The sequencing sample was made of PBMCs. CDR3 residues: CASSLRDVTYEQYF. The CDR3 DNA sequence: TGTGCCAGCAGCTTGCGGGACGTAACCTACGAGCAGTACTTC.